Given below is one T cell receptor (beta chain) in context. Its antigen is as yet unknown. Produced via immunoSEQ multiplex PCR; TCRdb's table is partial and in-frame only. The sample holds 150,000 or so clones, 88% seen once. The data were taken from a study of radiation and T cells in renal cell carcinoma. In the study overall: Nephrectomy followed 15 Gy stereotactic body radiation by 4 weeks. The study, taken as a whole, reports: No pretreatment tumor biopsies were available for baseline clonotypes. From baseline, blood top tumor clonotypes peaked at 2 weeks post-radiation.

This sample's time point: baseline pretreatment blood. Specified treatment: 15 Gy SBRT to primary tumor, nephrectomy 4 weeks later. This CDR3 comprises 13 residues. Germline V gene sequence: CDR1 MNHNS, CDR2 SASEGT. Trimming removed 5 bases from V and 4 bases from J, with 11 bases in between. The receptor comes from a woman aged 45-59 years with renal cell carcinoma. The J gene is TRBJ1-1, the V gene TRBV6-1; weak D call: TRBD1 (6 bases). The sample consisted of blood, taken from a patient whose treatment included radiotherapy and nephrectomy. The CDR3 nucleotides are TGTGCCAGCAGTTTAGACAGGCCCACTGAAGCTTTCTTT. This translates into CASSLDRPTEAFF.